This is a list of T cell receptor beta chains from one sample in a study of blood T cell repertoires in COVID-19. Clones were sequenced by immunoSEQ multiplex PCR, and TCRdb holds only the in-frame ones, with some missing. Among a few hundred thousand clones, about 85% were seen once, and the ten largest hold 1.5% to 2%. The sample was peripheral blood. These receptors were collected from a man between 65 and 80 years old with acute or convalescent COVID-19. CDR3s include the opening cysteine and the closing phenylalanine or tryptophan. A D gene is named only where the DNA matches it firmly. Clone size is stated in some rows and not others, as once, few, many or a class when expanded.

size: .
J: TRBJ1-2
V: TRBV5-1
D: .
CDR3: CASSASDFSYGYTF
DNA: TGCGCCAGCAGCGCATCAGATTTCAGCTATGGCTACACCTTC

size: .
J: TRBJ1-3
V: TRBV6-6
D: TRBD1
CDR3: CASSSTGVAGNTIYF
DNA: TGTGCCAGCAGTTCCACAGGGGTTGCTGGAAACACCATATATTTT

size: .
J: TRBJ1-4
V: TRBV19
D: .
CDR3: CASRPWGENEKLFF
DNA: TGTGCCAGTAGGCCCTGGGGGGAAAATGAAAAACTGTTTTTT

size: .
J: TRBJ2-1
V: TRBV4-1
D: .
CDR3: CASSQDPADSYNEQFF
DNA: TGCGCCAGCAGCCAAGATCCAGCGGACTCCTACAATGAGCAGTTCTTC

size: few
J: TRBJ2-2
V: TRBV27
D: TRBD1
CDR3: CASSLLGDRAYSNTGELFF
DNA: TGTGCCAGCAGTTTATTAGGGGACAGGGCCTACTCGAACACCGGGGAGCTGTTTTTT

size: .
J: TRBJ1-6
V: TRBV30
D: TRBD1
CDR3: CAWSVTQDRGNSPLHF
DNA: TGTGCCTGGAGTGTAACCCAGGACAGGGGTAATTCACCCCTCCACTTT

size: .
J: TRBJ1-1
V: TRBV2
D: .
CDR3: CASRETSVGAGVAFF
DNA: TGTGCCAGCAGAGAAACTTCGGTAGGGGCGGGGGTAGCTTTCTTT

size: .
J: TRBJ2-3
V: TRBV9
D: .
CDR3: CASSVEVAWGADTQYF
DNA: TGTGCCAGCAGCGTAGAGGTAGCCTGGGGAGCTGATACGCAGTATTTT

size: .
J: TRBJ2-1
V: TRBV5-4
D: .
CDR3: CASSLVGTPEQFF
DNA: TGTGCCAGCAGCTTGGTGGGGACTCCTGAGCAGTTCTTC

size: .
J: TRBJ1-2
V: TRBV5-1
D: TRBD1
CDR3: CASSPGQGYGYTF
DNA: TGCGCCAGCAGCCCGGGACAGGGGTATGGCTACACCTTC

size: .
J: TRBJ2-3
V: TRBV29-1
D: .
CDR3: CSASDGTDTQYF
DNA: TGCAGCGCCAGCGATGGCACAGATACGCAGTATTTT

size: .
J: TRBJ2-1
V: TRBV24-1
D: .
CDR3: CATSGVGGRYNEQFF
DNA: TGTGCCACCAGTGGGGTCGGGGGACGGTACAATGAGCAGTTCTTC

size: .
J: TRBJ1-1
V: TRBV2
D: TRBD1
CDR3: CASRASRGRDTEAFF
DNA: TGTGCCAGCAGGGCTTCCAGGGGGCGCGACACTGAAGCTTTCTTT

size: .
J: TRBJ2-1
V: TRBV7-2
D: TRBD1
CDR3: CASSLGQGHYNEQFF
DNA: TGTGCCAGCAGCTTGGGACAGGGCCACTACAATGAGCAGTTCTTC

size: .
J: TRBJ2-2
V: TRBV5-1
D: TRBD2
CDR3: CASSQSSGHTGELFF
DNA: TGCGCCAGCAGCCAAAGTAGCGGGCACACCGGGGAGCTGTTTTTT

size: .
J: TRBJ1-4
V: TRBV5-1
D: .
CDR3: CASSLGGSVNEKLFF
DNA: TGCGCCAGCAGCTTGGGTGGCAGCGTTAATGAAAAACTGTTTTTT

size: .
J: TRBJ1-6
V: TRBV6-5
D: .
CDR3: CASISGGSYNSPLHF
DNA: TGTGCCAGCATTTCCGGGGGGTCCTATAATTCACCCCTCCACTTT

size: .
J: TRBJ2-7
V: TRBV5-1
D: TRBD1
CDR3: CASSLQGAYEQYF
DNA: TGCGCCAGCAGCTTACAGGGGGCTTACGAGCAGTACTTC

size: .
J: TRBJ1-3
V: TRBV5-1
D: .
CDR3: CASSLGAQGSGNTIYF
DNA: TGCGCCAGCAGCTTGGGTGCGCAGGGCTCTGGAAACACCATATATTTT

size: .
J: TRBJ2-7
V: TRBV4-2
D: TRBD2
CDR3: CASSLEILTSGSSDEQYF
DNA: TGTGCCAGCAGCCTCGAAATCCTAACTAGCGGGAGTTCCGACGAGCAGTACTTC

size: .
J: TRBJ1-4
V: TRBV4-2
D: TRBD1
CDR3: CASSQVRQGNEKLFF
DNA: TGTGCCAGCAGCCAAGTGAGACAGGGGAATGAAAAACTGTTTTTT

size: .
J: TRBJ1-1
V: TRBV7-9
D: .
CDR3: CASSLAQGRKTEAFF
DNA: TGTGCCAGCAGCTTAGCCCAGGGAAGGAAAACTGAAGCTTTCTTT

size: .
J: TRBJ2-1
V: TRBV27
D: .
CDR3: CASSPAEGRKQFF
DNA: TGTGCCAGCAGTCCAGCCGAGGGTCGCAAGCAGTTCTTC

size: once
J: TRBJ2-7
V: TRBV29-1
D: .
CDR3: CSAGVYEQYF
DNA: TGCAGCGCAGGAGTCTACGAGCAGTACTTC

size: few
J: TRBJ1-3
V: TRBV4-3
D: .
CDR3: CASSQDNPGTGNTIYF
DNA: TGCGCCAGCAGCCAAGATAACCCAGGGACTGGAAACACCATATATTTT

size: .
J: TRBJ2-3
V: TRBV4-2
D: TRBD2
CDR3: CASSQDISGRAIPNTQYF
DNA: TGTGCCAGCAGCCAAGACATTAGCGGGAGGGCCATTCCAAATACGCAGTATTTT

size: .
J: TRBJ2-3
V: TRBV29-1
D: TRBD1
CDR3: CSVEETGGTDTQYF
DNA: TGCAGCGTTGAAGAGACAGGGGGCACAGATACGCAGTATTTT

size: once
J: TRBJ1-4
V: TRBV4-3
D: .
CDR3: CASSWGSNNEKLFF
DNA: TGCGCCAGCAGTTGGGGCAGCAATAATGAAAAACTGTTTTTT

size: .
J: TRBJ2-1
V: TRBV7-3
D: TRBD2
CDR3: CASSLTSGSNYEQFF
DNA: TGTGCCAGCAGTCTCACTAGCGGGAGTAATTATGAGCAGTTCTTC

size: .
J: TRBJ1-5
V: TRBV7-9
D: TRBD1
CDR3: CASSSDRGNQPQHF
DNA: TGTGCCAGCAGCTCAGACAGGGGCAATCAGCCCCAGCATTTT

size: .
J: TRBJ2-5
V: TRBV7-3
D: .
CDR3: CASSSQYQETQYF
DNA: TGTGCCAGCAGCTCCCAGTACCAAGAGACCCAGTACTTC

size: .
J: TRBJ1-6
V: TRBV10-3
D: TRBD1
CDR3: CAIRDREGNSPLHF
DNA: TGTGCCATTCGGGACAGGGAAGGGAATTCACCCCTCCACTTT

size: .
J: TRBJ2-7
V: TRBV7-2
D: .
CDR3: CASSPSSRYEQYF
DNA: TGTGCCAGCAGCCCCTCGTCTCGCTACGAGCAGTACTTC

size: .
J: TRBJ2-6
V: TRBV6-2/TRBV6-3
D: .
CDR3: CASSYKGSGANVLTF
DNA: TGTGCCAGCAGTTACAAGGGGTCTGGGGCCAACGTCCTGACTTTC

size: .
J: TRBJ2-1
V: TRBV7-8
D: TRBD2
CDR3: CASSTIGLAGAPEQFF
DNA: TGTGCCAGCAGCACCATCGGACTAGCGGGAGCACCTGAGCAGTTCTTC

size: .
J: TRBJ1-5
V: TRBV10-3
D: .
CDR3: CAITGGLGQPQHF
DNA: TGTGCCATCACGGGGGGGCTAGGTCAGCCCCAGCATTTT

size: many
J: TRBJ1-3
V: TRBV5-4
D: .
CDR3: CASSFQGRGNTIYF
DNA: TGTGCCAGCAGCTTCCAGGGGCGCGGAAACACCATATATTTT

size: .
J: TRBJ2-4
V: TRBV28
D: .
CDR3: CASSPSLPAKNIQYF
DNA: TGTGCCAGCAGCCCAAGCCTGCCTGCCAAAAACATTCAGTACTTC

size: .
J: TRBJ2-7
V: TRBV6-5
D: .
CDR3: CASVRGAGASYEQYF
DNA: TGTGCCAGCGTACGGGGGGCAGGGGCATCCTACGAGCAGTACTTC

size: .
J: TRBJ1-5
V: TRBV2
D: TRBD1
CDR3: CASSAGGLDGQPQHF
DNA: TGTGCCAGCAGCGCAGGGGGGTTAGACGGTCAGCCCCAGCATTTT

size: .
J: TRBJ2-7
V: TRBV21-1
D: .
CDR3: CASSKSTRLAGQQTPYEQYF
DNA: TGTGCCAGCAGCAAGTCAACCCGACTAGCGGGGCAGCAAACACCCTACGAGCAGTACTTC

size: .
J: TRBJ2-1
V: TRBV7-3
D: .
CDR3: CASSRGSYNEQFF
DNA: TGTGCCAGCAGCCGCGGCTCGTACAATGAGCAGTTCTTC

size: .
J: TRBJ1-1
V: TRBV6-5
D: .
CDR3: CASSPGGGNTEAFF
DNA: TGTGCCAGTTCTCCGGGCGGGGGGAACACTGAAGCTTTCTTT